This is a list of T cell receptor beta chains from one sample in a study of T cell repertoires in breast cancer. In TCRdb, the emulsion pairing reads were re-called with MiXCR into one record per CDR3 protein. This sample carries tens of thousands of distinct CDR3 sequences, roughly 42% of them seen once, and the ten largest clones take 60% to 75%. Sequences were obtained from CD8+ T cells. Receptor source: a pool of human donors with breast cancer or a healthy control (not recorded which). Each CDR3 is given with its conserved first and last residue. The order of the fields is clone size, J gene, V gene, D gene, CDR3 DNA, CDR3 protein. A D gene is named only where the DNA matches it firmly. Clone size is given for some rows only: seen once, a few or many times, or a class if the clone is expanded.

few | TRBJ2-7 | TRBV2 | - | TGTGCCGGAGAAGGGTTAGAAGACGAGCAGTACTTC | CAGEGLEDEQYF
- | TRBJ2-3 | TRBV7-2 | - | TGTGCCAGCAGCTTAGTTAGGTCCACAGATACGCAGTATTTT | CASSLVRSTDTQYF
- | TRBJ1-2 | TRBV6-6 | - | TGTGCCAGCAGTTACGGGACCACATCAAACTATGGCTACACCTTC | CASSYGTTSNYGYTF
many | TRBJ1-1 | TRBV25-1 | - | TGTGCCAGCAGTGAATATCCGGCTGAAGCTTTCTTT | CASSEYPAEAFF
- | TRBJ1-1 | TRBV15 | TRBD1 | TGTGCCACCAGCAGGGAGGGACAGGCGGAGGGAGCTTTCTTT | CATSREGQAEGAFF
once | TRBJ1-2 | TRBV14 | - | TGTGCCAGCAGCCAAGCAAGGTCGGGTGGCTACACCTTC | CASSQARSGGYTF
few | TRBJ1-2 | TRBV7-9 | TRBD1 | TGTGCCAGCAGCAGACAGGGGGCAGAGGTGTATGGCTACACCTTC | CASSRQGAEVYGYTF
- | TRBJ2-7 | TRBV13 | TRBD1 | TGTGCCAGCAGCCAAAGACAGGGGGAGTACGAGCAGTACTTC | CASSQRQGEYEQYF
- | TRBJ1-6 | TRBV2 | - | TGTGCCAGCGTAGATACCGGCTCCTATAATTCACCCCTCCACTTT | CASVDTGSYNSPLHF
- | TRBJ2-1 | TRBV12-3/TRBV12-4 | - | TGTGCCAGCAGTTCTACGGGGTGGGCACCCGACAATGAGCAGTTCTTC | CASSSTGWAPDNEQFF
few | TRBJ1-2 | TRBV7-9 | - | TGTGCCAGCAGCCCTGCGGGGAGACAGGTCCAGTATGGCTACACCTTC | CASSPAGRQVQYGYTF
few | TRBJ2-1 | TRBV20-1 | - | TGCAGTGCCATAGGGGGTGTTGAGCAGTTCTTC | CSAIGGVEQFF
- | TRBJ1-1 | TRBV18 | TRBD1 | TGTGCCAGCTCGAATCGATGGACAGGGCTTCAATCCACTGAAGCTTTCTTT | CASSNRWTGLQSTEAFF
- | TRBJ1-2 | TRBV18 | TRBD1 | TGTGCCAGCTCACCGACAGGGGGCGTTAACTATGGCTACACCTTC | CASSPTGGVNYGYTF
many | TRBJ1-5 | TRBV6-1 | - | TGTGCCAGCAGTGAATACGCTTATAGCAATCAGCCCCAGCATTTT | CASSEYAYSNQPQHF
- | TRBJ2-7 | TRBV20-1 | TRBD2 | TGCAGTGCTAGATCTATTAGCGGGGGGCCCTACGAGCAGTACTTC | CSARSISGGPYEQYF
few | TRBJ2-1 | TRBV20-1 | - | TGCAGTGTTGGGAGGCTAAACCCTAATGAGCAGTTCTTC | CSVGRLNPNEQFF
- | TRBJ2-7 | TRBV6-2/TRBV6-3 | TRBD2 | TGTGCCAGCACCGGAGGCGGGGGACACGAGCAGTACTTC | CASTGGGGHEQYF
few | TRBJ2-1 | TRBV6-2/TRBV6-3 | - | TGTGCCAACAGTTACCCTGCTAGAGACATAACAAATAATGAGCAGTTCTTC | CANSYPARDITNNEQFF
few | TRBJ1-5 | TRBV7-7 | - | TGTGCCAGCAGCTTAGCGCCGGGTCAGCCCCAGCATTTT | CASSLAPGQPQHF
- | TRBJ2-7 | TRBV6-2/TRBV6-3 | - | TGTGCCAGCAGTGAGGGCTACGAGCAGTACTTC | CASSEGYEQYF
many | TRBJ2-7 | TRBV6-5 | - | TGTGCCAGCAGTTACTCGGGATACTACGAGCAGTACTTC | CASSYSGYYEQYF
- | TRBJ2-2 | TRBV12-3/TRBV12-4 | - | TGTGCCAGCAGTTTAATGGAAACCGGGGAGCTGTTTTTT | CASSLMETGELFF
- | TRBJ1-1 | TRBV2 | - | TGTGCCAGCAGTGCTAATCGTGGCCCATCGAACACTGAAGCTTTCTTT | CASSANRGPSNTEAFF
- | TRBJ1-5 | TRBV18 | - | TGTGCCAGCTCCCCTTACGAGGGAGGCAATCAGCCCCAGCATTTT | CASSPYEGGNQPQHF
- | TRBJ1-2 | TRBV18 | - | TGTGCCAGCTCCCTACAGGTAGCTAACTATGGCTACACCTTC | CASSLQVANYGYTF
- | TRBJ1-1 | TRBV19 | TRBD1 | TGTGCCAGTAGTTCATCGGACAGGGACCTAAACACTGAAGCTTTCTTT | CASSSSDRDLNTEAFF
- | TRBJ2-1 | TRBV19 | TRBD2 | TGTGCCAGTAGTACCGGACTAGCGGGTTACAATGAGCAGTCCTTC | CASSTGLAGYNEQSF
- | TRBJ2-3 | TRBV7-2 | - | TGTGCCAGCAGCCGGGTAGGCCCGAGCACAGATACGCAGTATTTT | CASSRVGPSTDTQYF
- | TRBJ2-3 | TRBV20-1 | - | TGCAGTGCTAGAGAAATCCCTCGCCGTTCGACAGATACGCAGTATTTT | CSAREIPRRSTDTQYF
- | TRBJ1-4 | TRBV2 | - | TGTGCCAGCAGTGCGAACCCGTATGAAAAACTGTTTTTT | CASSANPYEKLFF
- | TRBJ2-7 | TRBV6-1 | TRBD1 | TGTGCCAGCAGGAAGGGGACAGGGATGGCCTACGAGCAGTACTTC | CASRKGTGMAYEQYF
- | TRBJ2-7 | TRBV6-2/TRBV6-3 | - | TGTGCCAGCAGTTCAAACCTTACCCCCCCTGAGAACGAGCAGTACTTC | CASSSNLTPPENEQYF
- | TRBJ2-1 | TRBV7-9 | - | TGTGCCAGCAGCTTATCCAGTCGGCAGGAGGATGAGCAGTTCTTC | CASSLSSRQEDEQFF
- | TRBJ1-1 | TRBV20-1 | TRBD1 | TGCAGTGCTAGCATAGGGGGCGAAGCTTTCTTT | CSASIGGEAFF
- | TRBJ2-2 | TRBV19 | - | TGTGCCAGTAGTACCCCTGTCGGTAGGGTGGACACCGGGGAGCTGTTTTTT | CASSTPVGRVDTGELFF
few | TRBJ2-3 | TRBV25-1 | TRBD1 | TGTGCCAGCAGTGACGGGGGACAGGGGACAGGTACGCAGTATTTT | CASSDGGQGTGTQYF
- | TRBJ1-5 | TRBV19 | - | TGTGCCAGTAGTATAGTATCGGGAGGTAGCAATCAGCCCCAGCATTTT | CASSIVSGGSNQPQHF
many | TRBJ1-3 | TRBV10-1 | - | TGCGCCAGCAGAGGGATCCCCTCTGGAAACACCATATATTTT | CASRGIPSGNTIYF
many | TRBJ1-1 | TRBV28 | - | TGTGCCAGCCATAACGGGGTGGAAGCTTTCTTT | CASHNGVEAFF
- | TRBJ2-2 | TRBV20-1 | - | TGCAGTGCTAGAATGGCTCGGGGCACCGGGGAGCTGTTTTTT | CSARMARGTGELFF
- | TRBJ2-1 | TRBV7-3 | - | TGTGCCAGCAGCTCCAACTTATACAATGAGCAGTTCTTC | CASSSNLYNEQFF
- | TRBJ2-3 | TRBV27 | TRBD2 | TGTGCCAGCAGTTTCCAACTAGCGGGGGCCCCTGGTACGCAGTATTTT | CASSFQLAGAPGTQYF
- | TRBJ2-1 | TRBV27 | TRBD2 | TGTGCCAGCAGTTTGGGAGCTAGCGGATCTTACAATGAGCAGTTCTTC | CASSLGASGSYNEQFF
- | TRBJ1-5 | TRBV28 | - | TGTGCCAGCACCACTCCTCCCTCCCAGCCCCAGCATTTT | CASTTPPSQPQHF
- | TRBJ2-7 | TRBV15 | TRBD1 | TGTGCCACCAGCAGAGCCTCCGGGACAGTCCGAGTTTCGTCCTACGAGCAGTACTTC | CATSRASGTVRVSSYEQYF
few | TRBJ2-7 | TRBV3-1 | TRBD1 | TGTGCCAGCAGCCCCCGACACAGGGGGCGCTTCGAGCAGTACTTC | CASSPRHRGRFEQYF
few | TRBJ1-1 | TRBV18 | - | TGTGCCAGCTCACCTACACGAACGGCGAACACTGAAGCTTTCTTT | CASSPTRTANTEAFF
few | TRBJ1-2 | TRBV6-1 | - | TGTGCCAGCTCCTCTGTGGGCAGGGCGAACGCTAACTATGGCTACACCTTC | CASSSVGRANANYGYTF
- | TRBJ1-1 | TRBV7-9 | - | TGTGCCAGCAGCCTTGTTCCAATGTGGGCAGCTTTCTTT | CASSLVPMWAAFF
- | TRBJ2-3 | TRBV12-3/TRBV12-4 | - | TGTGCCGGCTCCTTGGGCATTCTAACCACAGATACGCAGTATTTT | CAGSLGILTTDTQYF
few | TRBJ1-5 | TRBV6-2/TRBV6-3 | - | TGTGCCAGCAGTTACGGGGGGATAGTTCAGCCCCAGCATTTT | CASSYGGIVQPQHF
- | TRBJ2-7 | TRBV11-2 | TRBD2 | TGTGCCAGCAGCTTAAAGGCTAGCGGGAGGGCCTACGAGCAGTACTTC | CASSLKASGRAYEQYF
many | TRBJ1-5 | TRBV7-2 | - | TGTGCCAGCAGCACCGGACACGTTAGCAATCAGCCCCAGCATTTT | CASSTGHVSNQPQHF
once | TRBJ2-3 | TRBV27 | - | TGTGCCAGCAGTTTACAGGGGATCGGCACAGATACGCAGTATTTT | CASSLQGIGTDTQYF
- | TRBJ2-7 | TRBV7-9 | - | TGTGCCAGCAGCTTAGCAGGGTCCTACGAGCAGTACTTC | CASSLAGSYEQYF
few | TRBJ2-7 | TRBV20-1 | - | TGCAGTGCTAGGCCCCCGGCACTTTACGAGCAGTACTTC | CSARPPALYEQYF
- | TRBJ2-1 | TRBV10-3 | TRBD2 | TGTGCCATCGGCGACTACGAGACTAGCGGCGGGAATGAGCAGTTCTTC | CAIGDYETSGGNEQFF
- | TRBJ2-3 | TRBV7-9 | - | TGTGCCAGCACCCCCCCCGGACTAAGCACAGATACGCAGTATTTT | CASTPPGLSTDTQYF
- | TRBJ2-7 | TRBV7-9 | - | TGTGCCGGCGACCCGACGGAACACTACGAGCAGTACTTC | CAGDPTEHYEQYF